The 20 T cell receptor beta chains given below trace back to one sample, sequenced in a study of immune cell composition in non-small cell lung cancer. Only in-frame clones appear in the TCRdb table, and some are missing; sequencing was by immunoSEQ multiplex PCR. The sample lists several thousand clones; roughly 80% were seen once. The source material was lung tumor tissue. The source of these receptors is a human donor with non-small cell lung cancer.

The V gene is TRBV28, the J gene TRBJ1-5; a weak D match, TRBD1 (5 bases). CDR1 and CDR2 (germline): MDHEN, SYDVKM. The V end lost 4 bases, the J end lost 6 bases, and 16 bases lay between the germline ends. This CDR3 contains 15 residues. This CDR3 is CASSWEGTVVQPQHF. CDR3 nucleotide sequence: TGTGCCAGCAGTTGGGAGGGGACGGTAGTTCAGCCCCAGCATTTT.

This clone was recorded a few times. The rearrangement joins TRBV7-3 to TRBJ2-1; possible D gene TRBD2, 5 bases. The CDR3 sequence is 13 residues long. Germline loops: CDR1 SGHTA, CDR2 FQGTGA. Deletions cut 5 bases from V and 8 bases from J, with 13 bases between. The CDR3 loop is CASSKELADEQFF. In DNA form, the CDR3 reads TGTGCCAGCAGCAAAGAGCTAGCTGATGAGCAGTTCTTC.

The chain uses TRBV29-1 and TRBJ2-7; possible D gene TRBD1, 6 bases. The germline V gene has CDR1 SQVTM and CDR2 ANQGSEA. The V end was cut by 3 bases, the J end by 6 bases, with 9 bases between. The CDR3 contains 11 residues. The CDR3 reads CSVDLGAEQYF. In DNA form, the CDR3 reads TGCAGCGTTGATCTGGGGGCCGAGCAGTACTTC.

Here the CDR3 reads CASSVAAGGPSGELFF. The DNA of the CDR3 is TGTGCCAGCAGCGTAGCAGCGGGGGGGCCTAGCGGGGAGCTGTTTTTT. The V gene is TRBV9, the J gene TRBJ2-2, with 10 bases fitting TRBD2. In germline, CDR1 is SGDLS, CDR2 YYNGEE. CDR3 length equals 16 residues. Trimming cost V 0 bases and J 7 bases; bases outside gene matches: 6. The full variable domain, in which reference TRBV9 and TRBJ2-2 provide the parts outside the CDR3, is DSGVTQTPKHLITATGQRVTLRCSPRSGDLSVYWYQQSLDQGLQFLIQYYNGEERAKGNILERFSAQQFPDLHSELNLSSLELGDSALYFCASSVAAGGPSGELFFGEGSRLTVL.

The gene calls are TRBV7-6 and TRBJ2-3; the D gene is possibly TRBD2 (5 bases). The germline gives CDR1 SGHVS, CDR2 FNYEAQ. The germline V and J ends were trimmed by 5 bases and 2 bases, with 14 bases remaining between them. This CDR3 region has 15 residues. The CDR3 spells CASSESGGITDTQYF. In nucleotides, the CDR3 is TGTGCCAGCAGCGAAAGTGGAGGCATCACAGATACGCAGTATTTT.

V is TRBV27 and J is TRBJ2-1; unclear D gene. Trimming pared 6 bases from V and 1 base from J, leaving 10 bases between. Germline V lookup: CDR1 MNHEY, CDR2 SMNVEV (reference sequence). This CDR3 region has 14 residues. The chain's CDR3 is CASSADGSYNEQFF. The CDR3 coding sequence is TGTGCCAGCAGCGCCGACGGGTCCTACAATGAGCAGTTCTTC.

The genes are TRBV5-1 and TRBJ2-7; 9 bases agree with TRBD1. The CDR3 contains 14 residues. CDR1 is SGHRS and CDR2 is YFSETQ in the germline V gene. V lost 4 bases, J lost 0 bases, and 2 bases stayed unmatched. The CDR3 DNA follows: TGCGCCAGCAGCCGGGGACAGGGCTCCTACGAGCAGTACTTC. Its protein product is CASSRGQGSYEQYF.

This chain joins TRBV28 and TRBJ1-1; no clear D gene. The CDR3 is made up of 14 amino acids. Trimming removed 4 bases from V and 5 bases from J, with 14 bases in between. CDR1 MDHEN and CDR2 SYDVKM come from the germline V gene. DNA of the CDR3: TGTGCCAGCAGTTCCCCCGGGGTCGGGACTGAAGCTTTCTTT. This gives the protein CASSSPGVGTEAFF. The whole variable domain, remainder taken from reference TRBV28 and TRBJ1-1, is DVKVTQSSRYLVKRTGEKVFLECVQDMDHENMFWYRQDPGLGLRLIYFSYDVKMKEKGDIPEGYSVSREKKERFSLILESASTNQTSMYLCASSSPGVGTEAFFGQGTRLTVV.

V usage is TRBV6-5 and J usage is TRBJ1-1, with D possibly matching TRBD1 (5 bases). With 7 bases removed from V and 5 bases from J, the gap between germline ends came to 14 bases. This CDR3 has 13 residues. Germline V CDR1 and CDR2: MNHEY, SVGAGI. The DNA of the CDR3 is TGTGCCAGCACCACGGGGGGGGAGACTGAAGCTTTCTTT. Translated, it gives CASTTGGETEAFF.

The chain joins TRBV18 to TRBJ1-1, with D tentatively TRBD1 (5 bases). Trimming took 1 base from V and 4 from J, leaving 13 bases between them. This CDR3 comprises 15 residues. Germline CDR1 is KGHSH and CDR2 is LQKENI. The CDR3 protein is CASSPLGEGTTEAFF. In DNA, the CDR3 is TGTGCCAGCTCACCACTGGGGGAGGGGACCACTGAAGCTTTCTTT.

The genes are TRBV9 and TRBJ1-6; D is uncertain. This CDR3 contains 15 residues. From germline, CDR1 is SGDLS and CDR2 YYNGEE. Trimming stripped 2 bases from V and 0 bases from J, with 6 bases between. CDR3 residues: CASSVSSSYNSPLHF. CDR3 nucleotides: TGTGCCAGCAGCGTCTCTAGCTCCTATAATTCACCCCTCCACTTT. Looking up the rest from reference TRBV9 and TRBJ1-6 gives the full variable domain: DSGVTQTPKHLITATGQRVTLRCSPRSGDLSVYWYQQSLDQGLQFLIQYYNGEERAKGNILERFSAQQFPDLHSELNLSSLELGDSALYFCASSVSSSYNSPLHFGNGTRLTVT.

V gene TRBV7-2 combines with J gene TRBJ1-5; D is possibly TRBD1 (6 bases). Trimming left V 5 bases short and J 6 bases short, with 17 bases between. The CDR3 sequence is 15 residues long. Germline CDR1 SGHTA, CDR2 FQGNSA. CDR3 DNA sequence: TGTGCCAGCAGCCCCGGGGGGCTCACCAGTCAGCCCCAGCATTTT. It codes for CASSPGGLTSQPQHF.

The V and J genes are TRBV7-2 and TRBJ2-2; maybe TRBD1 (6 bases). This CDR3 spans 13 amino acids. Between the trimmed V and J ends, which lost 5 bases and 7 bases, there was a span of 11 bases. The germline gives CDR1 SGHTA, CDR2 FQGNSA. The CDR3 DNA reads as TGTGCCAGCAGCACAAACAGGGACGGGGAGCTGTTTTTT. This encodes CASSTNRDGELFF.

The CDR3 here is CASRVGGAAKNIQYF. CDR3 nucleotides: TGTGCCAGCAGGGTTGGGGGGGCGGCCAAAAACATTCAGTACTTC. The V call is TRBV2, the J call TRBJ2-4, with D maybe TRBD2 (7 bases). V lost 6 bases, J lost 1 base, and 13 bases lay in between. The CDR3 spans 15 residues. Germline V gene data show CDR1 as SNHLY and CDR2 as FYNNEI.

The V and J genes are TRBV15 and TRBJ2-3, with D possibly being TRBD1 or TRBD2 (5 bases each). The CDR3 contains 16 residues. V lost 3 bases to trimming and J lost 2 bases, with 15 bases between them. Germline V gene data show CDR1 as LNHNV and CDR2 as YYDKDF (reference sequence). Here the CDR3 DNA reads TGTGCCACCAGCAGGGGGGTTAAGGGGACCACAGATACGCAGTATTTT. Translated, it gives CATSRGVKGTTDTQYF. Full variable domain (rest looked up from reference TRBV15 and TRBJ2-3): DAMVIQNPRYQVTQFGKPVTLSCSQTLNHNVMYWYQQKSSQAPKLLFHYYDKDFNNEADTPDNFQSRRPNTSFCFLDIRSPGLGDTAMYLCATSRGVKGTTDTQYFGPGTRLTVL.

The chain is built from TRBV29-1 and TRBJ1-2, with 7 bases aligning to TRBD1. The CDR3 extends over 14 amino acids. V shed 6 bases, J shed 1 base, and the junction held 8 bases outside the gene matches. The germline CDR1 and CDR2 sequences are SQVTM and ANQGSEA. CDR3 DNA sequence: TGCAGCGTCCATCAGGGGGGACTTAACTATGGCTACACCTTC. Its translation: CSVHQGGLNYGYTF.

The genes are TRBV6-1 and TRBJ1-2; D is unclear. CDR3 length: 16 residues. The germline V gene encodes CDR1 MNHNS and CDR2 SASEGT. Trimming shortened V by 2 bases and J by 4 bases, and 17 bases separated the two germline ends. CDR3 sequence reads: CASSERSSSRTYGYTF. The CDR3 DNA follows: TGTGCCAGCAGTGAAAGATCAAGTAGCCGTACCTATGGCTACACCTTC.

CDR3 loop: CASSPGTRSGNEQFF. The CDR3 nucleotides read TGTGCCAGCAGTCCGGGGACTAGGTCTGGGAATGAGCAGTTCTTC. The chain has TRBV27 and TRBJ2-1, with 8 bases fitting TRBD2. This CDR3 region has 15 residues. The trim removed 5 bases at V and 7 bases at J, leaving 10 bases unmatched. The germline V gene has CDR1 MNHEY and CDR2 SMNVEV (reference sequence).

This clone came up once. The CDR3 loop is CASSLEARDSATQYF. CDR3 nucleotides: TGTGCCAGCAGCTTAGAGGCCAGGGACAGTGCTACCCAGTACTTC. The V and J genes are TRBV11-2 and TRBJ2-5; TRBD1 aligns across 7 bases. Germline values: CDR1 SGHAT, CDR2 FQNNGV. The CDR3 is 15 residues long. V trimming: 0 bases; J trimming: 8 bases; junction bases outside the gene matches: 9.

The chain carries TRBV5-1 and TRBJ2-7, with D possibly matching TRBD1 (6 bases). Trimming took off 4 bases at V and 6 bases at J, with 11 bases between the two ends. Looked up from germline, CDR1 is SGHRS and CDR2 is YFSETQ. This CDR3 comprises 12 residues. In DNA, the CDR3 is TGCGCCAGCAGCCTGGGACAAATCGAGCAGTACTTC. Amino acid sequence: CASSLGQIEQYF.